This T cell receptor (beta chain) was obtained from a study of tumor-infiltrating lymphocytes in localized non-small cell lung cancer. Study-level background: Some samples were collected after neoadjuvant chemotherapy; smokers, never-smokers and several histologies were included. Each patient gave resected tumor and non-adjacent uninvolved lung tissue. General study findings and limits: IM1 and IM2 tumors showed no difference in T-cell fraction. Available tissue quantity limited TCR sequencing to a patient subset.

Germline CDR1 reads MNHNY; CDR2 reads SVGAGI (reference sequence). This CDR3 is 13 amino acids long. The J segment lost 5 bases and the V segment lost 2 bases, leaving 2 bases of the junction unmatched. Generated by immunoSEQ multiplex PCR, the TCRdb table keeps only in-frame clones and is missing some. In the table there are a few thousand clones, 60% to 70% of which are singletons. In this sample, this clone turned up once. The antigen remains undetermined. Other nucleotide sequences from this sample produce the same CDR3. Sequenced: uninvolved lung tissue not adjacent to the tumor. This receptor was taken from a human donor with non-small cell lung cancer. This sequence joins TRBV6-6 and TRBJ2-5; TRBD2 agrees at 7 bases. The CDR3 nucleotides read TGTGCCAGCAGTTACGGGGGAGGGGAGACCCAGTACTTC. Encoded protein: CASSYGGGETQYF.